The text below deals with one T cell receptor (beta chain). TCRdb keeps only in-frame clones here, not all; method: immunoSEQ multiplex PCR. The repertoire holds 150,000 to 200,000 clones, with 75% to 90% as singletons. The CDR3 covers 14 residues. Germline CDR1 reads SGHRS; CDR2 reads YFSETQ. Trimming removed 1 base at V and 3 bases at J, with 9 bases between. The data stem from a study of blood T cell repertoires in COVID-19. The J gene is TRBJ2-3, the V gene TRBV5-1; D is ambiguous. Sequencing used PBMCs or T cells enriched from blood (not recorded which). This sequence was found in a woman between 40 and 50 years old with acute COVID-19. The CDR3 DNA reads TGCGCCAGCAGCTTGCCTAGTAGAACAGATACGCAGTATTTT. Residues: CASSLPSRTDTQYF.